The clone carrying this TCR beta chain was detected ten times or more. RNA transcripts were the template, and TCR beta CDR3 regions were amplified from them. Second-round multiplex PCR followed a first-round RT-PCR using HTBI primers. TCRdb reanalysed the multiplex PCR reads using MiXCR and keeps one entry per CDR3 protein. The sample includes about 340,000 distinct CDR3 sequences, 15% to 20% of them seen just once. These data are taken from a study of Graves' ophthalmopathy and Graves' hyperthyroidism. Germline lookup yields CDR1 SEHNR and CDR2 FQNEAQ (reference sequence). The CDR3 totals 13 residues. V was pared by 1 base and J by 4 bases, with 7 bases between.

This sequence was found in an adult man with Graves' ophthalmopathy. The chain uses TRBV7-9 and TRBJ1-2, with D uncertain. The sample taken for sequencing was peripheral blood. The DNA for the CDR3 is TGTGCCAGCAGCTTAGTTTCCGTCTATGGCTACACCTTC. Amino acids: CASSLVSVYGYTF.